Listed below are T cell receptor beta chains from one sample, sequenced in a study of T cells after yellow fever vaccination. TCRdb reprocessed the 5' RACE reads via MiXCR and lists one record per CDR3 protein. Here the sample spans 300,000 or so distinct CDR3 sequences, 6.8% being singletons. This specimen was PBMCs, taken roughly seven weeks after the first yellow fever vaccination. The receptors come from a man younger than 35 who received the YFV17D yellow fever vaccine. Both conserved end residues are part of each CDR3. A D gene is named only where the DNA matches it firmly. Clone size is stated in some rows and not others, as once, few, many or a class when expanded.

clone size	D gene	J gene	V gene	CDR3 protein	CDR3 DNA
many	.	TRBJ2-2	TRBV6-4	CASSVQAGNTGELFF	TGTGCCAGCAGTGTACAGGCAGGGAACACCGGGGAGCTGTTTTTT
.	.	TRBJ1-1	TRBV7-2	CASSLQMGSEAFF	TGTGCCAGCAGCTTACAGATGGGCTCTGAAGCTTTCTTT
.	.	TRBJ1-6	TRBV3-1	CACSPRIWGGADNSPLHF	TGTGCCTGCAGTCCCCGGATATGGGGGGGGGCGGACAATTCACCCCTCCACTTT
few	.	TRBJ2-5	TRBV6-1	CASSNGWRETQYF	TGTGCCAGCAGTAATGGGTGGAGAGAGACCCAGTACTTC
few	.	TRBJ2-5	TRBV28	CASSLEGIQETQYF	TGTGCCAGCAGTTTGGAGGGAATCCAAGAGACCCAGTACTTC
many	.	TRBJ1-3	TRBV20-1	CSARASGILDTIYF	TGCAGTGCTAGAGCCTCAGGGATACTAGACACCATATATTTT
many	.	TRBJ2-1	TRBV3-1	CASSPRPNYNEQFF	TGTGCCAGCAGCCCGAGGCCTAACTACAATGAGCAGTTCTTC
few	.	TRBJ1-3	TRBV20-1	CSAPQRLGNTIYF	TGCAGTGCTCCCCAGCGACTTGGAAACACCATATATTTT
.	.	TRBJ2-3	TRBV6-2/TRBV6-3	CASSYSTEGGTDTQYF	TGTGCCAGCAGTTACTCGACGGAAGGGGGCACAGATACGCAGTATTTT
.	TRBD1	TRBJ1-5	TRBV19	CASIMLPTGGIDQPQHF	TGTGCCAGTATCATGCTCCCGACAGGGGGGATTGATCAGCCCCAGCATTTT
.	TRBD1	TRBJ2-1	TRBV7-9	CASSPRTGAAYNEQFF	TGTGCCAGCAGCCCGAGGACAGGGGCAGCGTACAATGAGCAGTTCTTC
few	.	TRBJ1-5	TRBV6-2/TRBV6-3	CASSYQQILNQPQHF	TGTGCCAGCAGTTACCAACAGATACTCAATCAGCCCCAGCATTTT
few	.	TRBJ2-3	TRBV3-1	CASSLDRGVDTQYF	TGTGCCAGCAGCTTGGACAGAGGGGTAGATACGCAGTATTTT
many	.	TRBJ2-3	TRBV7-2	CASSLPDTDTQYF	TGTGCCAGCAGCTTACCTGACACAGATACGCAGTATTTT
few	.	TRBJ2-7	TRBV4-2	CASSLSSSGVYEQYF	TGTGCCAGCAGCCTTAGCTCCTCCGGAGTCTACGAGCAGTACTTC